These T cell receptor beta chains were read from a single sample in a study of T cell responses to AZD1222 COVID-19 vaccine. Here immunoSEQ multiplex PCR was the method, and the copy in TCRdb shows in-frame clones only, minus some. The sample lists some 280,000 clones, around 92% seen once, with less than 0.65% in the top ten. Sequences were derived from peripheral blood, sampled 28 days after the second AZD1222 dose. These TCRs come from an adult who received the AZD1222 COVID-19 vaccine. The CDR3 runs from the conserved cysteine through the conserved F or W. A D gene is named only where the DNA matches it firmly. Only some rows state a clone size, as once, few, many or a class for expanded clones.

abundance: -; d_gene: -; v_gene: TRBV5-4; j_gene: TRBJ1-1; CDR3nt: TGTGCCAGCAGCCTGACAGGGAACACTGAAGCTTTCTTT; CDR3aa: CASSLTGNTEAFF
abundance: -; d_gene: -; v_gene: TRBV11-2; j_gene: TRBJ1-2; CDR3nt: TGTGCCAGCAGCTCCCCCGGATTCAACTATGGCTACACCTTC; CDR3aa: CASSSPGFNYGYTF
abundance: -; d_gene: TRBD1; v_gene: TRBV28; j_gene: TRBJ1-1; CDR3nt: TGTGCCAGCAGTTCGACAGGGGATATTCCTGAAGCTTTCTTT; CDR3aa: CASSSTGDIPEAFF
abundance: -; d_gene: -; v_gene: TRBV28; j_gene: TRBJ1-1; CDR3nt: TGTGCCAGCAGTACTGGCCCGAACACTGAAGCTTTCTTT; CDR3aa: CASSTGPNTEAFF
abundance: -; d_gene: -; v_gene: TRBV27; j_gene: TRBJ1-4; CDR3nt: TGTGCCAGCAGTTTATCGGGAAGAACTAATGAAAAACTGTTTTTT; CDR3aa: CASSLSGRTNEKLFF
abundance: -; d_gene: -; v_gene: TRBV28; j_gene: TRBJ2-7; CDR3nt: TGTGCCAGCAGTTTTTCGGCCAATCGAGCGATAACCTACGAGCAGTACTTC; CDR3aa: CASSFSANRAITYEQYF
abundance: -; d_gene: -; v_gene: TRBV28; j_gene: TRBJ2-7; CDR3nt: TGTGCCAGCAGCAGGACTGGATCTGGAGAGCAGTACTTC; CDR3aa: CASSRTGSGEQYF
abundance: -; d_gene: -; v_gene: TRBV7-2; j_gene: TRBJ2-1; CDR3nt: TGTGCCAGCAGCCTATATCAGGCTAGCCCGAGGGGGGAGCAGTTCTTC; CDR3aa: CASSLYQASPRGEQFF
abundance: few; d_gene: -; v_gene: TRBV11-3; j_gene: TRBJ2-7; CDR3nt: TGTGCCAGCAGCCCAGACTTCGGCTACGAGCAGTACTTC; CDR3aa: CASSPDFGYEQYF
abundance: -; d_gene: -; v_gene: TRBV19; j_gene: TRBJ2-3; CDR3nt: TGTGCCAGTAGTATAGATCATGGGGGCCAAGATACGCAGTATTTT; CDR3aa: CASSIDHGGQDTQYF
abundance: -; d_gene: -; v_gene: TRBV9; j_gene: TRBJ2-3; CDR3nt: TGTGCCAGCAGCGTAGGCCCCGGACAGAGCACAGATACGCAGTATTTT; CDR3aa: CASSVGPGQSTDTQYF
abundance: -; d_gene: -; v_gene: TRBV2; j_gene: TRBJ2-7; CDR3nt: TGTGCCAGCACGACGGAACCCTTAGAGCGGGTACACTTC; CDR3aa: CASTTEPLERVHF
abundance: once; d_gene: TRBD2; v_gene: TRBV28; j_gene: TRBJ2-2; CDR3nt: TGTGCCAGCAGTTGGAGTGGAGGGAGGGCCGGGGAGCTGTTTTTT; CDR3aa: CASSWSGGRAGELFF
abundance: -; d_gene: -; v_gene: TRBV18; j_gene: TRBJ2-1; CDR3nt: TGTGCCAGCTCACCAGGTTTCAACAATGAGCAGTTCTTC; CDR3aa: CASSPGFNNEQFF
abundance: -; d_gene: -; v_gene: TRBV6-5; j_gene: TRBJ1-2; CDR3nt: TGTGCCAGCAGGGACCCCGGAGCGACATCCTATGGCTACACCTTC; CDR3aa: CASRDPGATSYGYTF
abundance: -; d_gene: TRBD1; v_gene: TRBV9; j_gene: TRBJ1-3; CDR3nt: TGTGCCAGCAGCGGAGAACAGGGGGCGGGAAACACCATATATTTT; CDR3aa: CASSGEQGAGNTIYF
abundance: once; d_gene: TRBD1; v_gene: TRBV6-5; j_gene: TRBJ2-7; CDR3nt: TGTGCCAGCAGTTACTCCCACAGGGGTACCTACGAGCAGTACTTC; CDR3aa: CASSYSHRGTYEQYF
abundance: -; d_gene: TRBD2; v_gene: TRBV10-2; j_gene: TRBJ2-5; CDR3nt: TGCGCCAGCAGCCGCGGACTAGCGGGGGGCTCGGAGACCCAGTACTTC; CDR3aa: CASSRGLAGGSETQYF
abundance: few; d_gene: TRBD1; v_gene: TRBV28; j_gene: TRBJ2-1; CDR3nt: TGTGCCAGCAGTTGGGGACAGGGTCCCTACAATGAGCAGTTCTTC; CDR3aa: CASSWGQGPYNEQFF
abundance: -; d_gene: -; v_gene: TRBV4-3; j_gene: TRBJ2-7; CDR3nt: TGCGCCAGCAGCCAAGTGGTGGGAGGAGCCTACGAGCAGTACTTC; CDR3aa: CASSQVVGGAYEQYF
abundance: -; d_gene: -; v_gene: TRBV7-9; j_gene: TRBJ1-1; CDR3nt: TGTGCCAGCAGCAGGGGGGGCACTGAAGCTTTCTTT; CDR3aa: CASSRGGTEAFF
abundance: -; d_gene: -; v_gene: TRBV7-6; j_gene: TRBJ2-1; CDR3nt: TGTGCCAGCAGCCCTAGGCGGGGACCCTACAATGAGCAGTTCTTC; CDR3aa: CASSPRRGPYNEQFF
abundance: -; d_gene: -; v_gene: TRBV4-2; j_gene: TRBJ1-2; CDR3nt: TGTGCCAGCAGCCAACGGTATGGCTACACCTTC; CDR3aa: CASSQRYGYTF
abundance: -; d_gene: -; v_gene: TRBV7-9; j_gene: TRBJ1-5; CDR3nt: TGTGCCAGCAGCTTGGGGGAGGGTCAGCCCCAGCATTTT; CDR3aa: CASSLGEGQPQHF
abundance: -; d_gene: -; v_gene: TRBV6-4; j_gene: TRBJ1-1; CDR3nt: TGTGCCAGCAGTGACTCCGCCGGGCGGGCTTTCTTT; CDR3aa: CASSDSAGRAFF
abundance: -; d_gene: -; v_gene: TRBV11-2; j_gene: TRBJ2-5; CDR3nt: TGTGCCAGCACCCCCGGGGTCGGCCAAGAGACCCAGTACTTC; CDR3aa: CASTPGVGQETQYF
abundance: -; d_gene: -; v_gene: TRBV15; j_gene: TRBJ1-4; CDR3nt: TGTGCCACCAGCAGTAGACCGGGCCGGGGTAATGAAAAACTGTTTTTT; CDR3aa: CATSSRPGRGNEKLFF
abundance: -; d_gene: TRBD2; v_gene: TRBV28; j_gene: TRBJ2-7; CDR3nt: TGTGCCAGCAGTTTACGTCTCCTAGCGGGAGGCGAGCAGTACTTC; CDR3aa: CASSLRLLAGGEQYF
abundance: -; d_gene: -; v_gene: TRBV4-2; j_gene: TRBJ2-2; CDR3nt: TGTGCCAGCAGCCAAGATTCTGTGGGAATGACCGGGGAGCTGTTTTTT; CDR3aa: CASSQDSVGMTGELFF
abundance: -; d_gene: TRBD1; v_gene: TRBV5-1; j_gene: TRBJ2-7; CDR3nt: TGCGCCAGCAGACCAATAGACAGGGGCGAGCAGTACTTC; CDR3aa: CASRPIDRGEQYF
abundance: -; d_gene: -; v_gene: TRBV7-8; j_gene: TRBJ1-4; CDR3nt: TGTGCCAGCAGCATACCGACGCGGGGGGGTGAAAAACTGTTTTTT; CDR3aa: CASSIPTRGGEKLFF
abundance: -; d_gene: -; v_gene: TRBV6-1; j_gene: TRBJ2-7; CDR3nt: TGTGCCAGCAGTGACAGGGTACCGTCCTACGAGCAGTACTTC; CDR3aa: CASSDRVPSYEQYF
abundance: -; d_gene: -; v_gene: TRBV7-2; j_gene: TRBJ2-4; CDR3nt: TGTGCCAGCAGCTTATCCGGGAGTGAGAACATTCAGTACTTC; CDR3aa: CASSLSGSENIQYF
abundance: -; d_gene: -; v_gene: TRBV28; j_gene: TRBJ2-1; CDR3nt: TGTGCCAGCAGTTTGAACCCCGCGAATGAGCAGTTCTTC; CDR3aa: CASSLNPANEQFF
abundance: -; d_gene: -; v_gene: TRBV28; j_gene: TRBJ1-6; CDR3nt: TGTGCCAGCAGTAATCATCAGAGGGGATTACGGTCACCCCTCCACTTT; CDR3aa: CASSNHQRGLRSPLHF